This T cell receptor beta chain is drawn from a study of blood T cell repertoires in COVID-19. Germline V gene lookup returns CDR1 SEHNR and CDR2 FQNEAQ (reference sequence). This CDR3 has 14 residues. Trimming took off 6 bases at V and 1 base at J, with 12 bases between the two ends. The authors' processing: By means of reference gene primer amplification, nucleated cell counts were estimated. TCRdb's copy holds only in-frame clones and misses some; the assay was immunoSEQ multiplex PCR. The V and J calls and clone size come from that table; D and trimming were worked out from the DNA. The sample consists of around 230,000 clones, about 87% of them appearing once.

V is TRBV7-9 and J is TRBJ2-5; unclear D gene. The receptor comes from a man between 18 and 35 years old with acute COVID-19. The sequencing sample was made of PBMCs or T cells enriched from blood (not recorded which). The CDR3: CASSIARSQETQYF. The CDR3 DNA sequence: TGTGCCAGCAGTATTGCCCGGTCCCAAGAGACCCAGTACTTC.